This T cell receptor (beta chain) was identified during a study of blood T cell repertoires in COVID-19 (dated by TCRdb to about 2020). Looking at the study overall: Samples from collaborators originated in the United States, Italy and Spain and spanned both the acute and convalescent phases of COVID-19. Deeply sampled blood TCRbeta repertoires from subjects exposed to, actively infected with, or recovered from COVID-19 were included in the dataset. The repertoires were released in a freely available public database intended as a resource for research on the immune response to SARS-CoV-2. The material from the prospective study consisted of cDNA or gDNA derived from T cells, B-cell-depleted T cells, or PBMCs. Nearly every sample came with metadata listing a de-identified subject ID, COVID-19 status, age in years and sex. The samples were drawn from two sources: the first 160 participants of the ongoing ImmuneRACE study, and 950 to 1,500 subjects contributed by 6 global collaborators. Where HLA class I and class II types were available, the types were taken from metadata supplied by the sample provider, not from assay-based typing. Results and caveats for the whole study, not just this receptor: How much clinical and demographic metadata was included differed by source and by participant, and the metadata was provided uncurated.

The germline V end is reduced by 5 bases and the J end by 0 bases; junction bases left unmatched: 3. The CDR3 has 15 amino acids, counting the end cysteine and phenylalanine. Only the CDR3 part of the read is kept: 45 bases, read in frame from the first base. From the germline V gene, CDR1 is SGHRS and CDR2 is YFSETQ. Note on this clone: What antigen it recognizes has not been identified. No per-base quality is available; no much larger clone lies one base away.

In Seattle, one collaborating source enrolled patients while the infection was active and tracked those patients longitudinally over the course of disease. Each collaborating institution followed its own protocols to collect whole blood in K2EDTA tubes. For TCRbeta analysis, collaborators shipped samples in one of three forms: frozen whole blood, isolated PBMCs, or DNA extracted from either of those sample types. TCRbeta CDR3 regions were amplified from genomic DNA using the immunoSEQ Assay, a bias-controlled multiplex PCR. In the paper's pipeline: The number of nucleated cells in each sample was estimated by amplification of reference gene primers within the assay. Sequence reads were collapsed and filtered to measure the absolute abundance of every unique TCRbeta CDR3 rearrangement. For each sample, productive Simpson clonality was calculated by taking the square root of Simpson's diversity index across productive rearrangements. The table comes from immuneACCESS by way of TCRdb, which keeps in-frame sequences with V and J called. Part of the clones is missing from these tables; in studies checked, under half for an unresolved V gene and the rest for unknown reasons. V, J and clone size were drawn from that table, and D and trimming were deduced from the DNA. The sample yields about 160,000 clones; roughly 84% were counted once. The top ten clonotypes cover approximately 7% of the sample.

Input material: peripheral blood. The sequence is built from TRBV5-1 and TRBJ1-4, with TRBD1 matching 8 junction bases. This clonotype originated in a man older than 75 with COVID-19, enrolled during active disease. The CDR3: CASRPQGATNEKLFF. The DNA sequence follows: TGCGCCAGCAGACCACAGGGGGCAACTAATGAAAAACTGTTTTTT. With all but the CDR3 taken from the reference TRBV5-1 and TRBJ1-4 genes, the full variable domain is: KAGVTQTPRYLIKTRGQQVTLSCSPISGHRSVSWYQQTPGQGLQFLFEYFSETQRNKGNFPGRFSGRQFSNSRSEMNVSTLELGDSALYLCASRPQGATNEKLFFGSGTQLSVL.